These 2 T cell receptor beta chains came from one sample sequenced in a study of OX40 agonist ivuxolimab in advanced cancers. The table came from immunoSEQ multiplex PCR; TCRdb's copy has only in-frame clones and leaves some out. The sample lists about 55,000 clones, around 85% occurring once. The starting material was CD4+ or CD8+ T cells sorted from blood, obtained in a trial of the OX40 agonist ivuxolimab. Receptor source: an adult with an advanced solid tumor such as melanoma, head and neck, liver or kidney cancer.

This chain's CDR3 is CAVDGYSNQPQHF. Here the CDR3 DNA reads TGTGCCGTGGACGGCTATAGCAATCAGCCCCAGCATTTT. J is TRBJ1-5 and V is TRBV19; D not resolved. Germline V gene lookup returns CDR1 LNHDA and CDR2 SQIVND (reference sequence). V was trimmed by 11 bases and J by 0 bases, leaving 11 bases between them. This CDR3 is built from 13 residues.

The rearrangement joins TRBV10-3 to TRBJ1-1; D call uncertain. With 4 bases removed from V and 6 bases from J, the gap between germline ends came to 12 bases. Germline CDR1 and CDR2: ENHRY and SYGVKD. This CDR3 region has 13 residues. CDR3 amino acids: CAISGVSEAEAFF. The CDR3 nucleotides are TGTGCCATCAGTGGCGTAAGTGAGGCTGAAGCTTTCTTT.